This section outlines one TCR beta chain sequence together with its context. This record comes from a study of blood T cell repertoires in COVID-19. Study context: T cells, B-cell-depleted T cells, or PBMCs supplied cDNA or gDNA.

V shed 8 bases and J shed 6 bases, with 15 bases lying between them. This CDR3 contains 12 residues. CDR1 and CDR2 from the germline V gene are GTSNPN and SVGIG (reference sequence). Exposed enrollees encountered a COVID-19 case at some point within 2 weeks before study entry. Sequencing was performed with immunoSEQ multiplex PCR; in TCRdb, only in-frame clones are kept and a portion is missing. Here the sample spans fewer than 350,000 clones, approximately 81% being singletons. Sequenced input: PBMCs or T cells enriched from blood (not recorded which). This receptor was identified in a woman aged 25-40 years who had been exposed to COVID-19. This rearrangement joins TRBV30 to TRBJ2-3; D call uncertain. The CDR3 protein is CAHQLKRDTQYF. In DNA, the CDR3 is TGTGCCCACCAACTTAAACGGGATACGCAGTATTTT.